This T cell receptor beta chain was sequenced during a study of CXCR3-negative and CXCR3-positive naive CD8 T cells. CDR3 length: 13 residues. Looked up from germline, CDR1 is SGDLS and CDR2 is YYNGEE. Regarding the study as a whole: Diversity proved comparably high across both naive subsets and much lower in memory CD8+ cells.

TRB cDNA was prepared as libraries by UMI-labeled 5' RACE. Reprocessing the 5' RACE reads, TCRdb reports a single entry for every CDR3 protein and omits DNA. There are some 130,000 distinct CDR3 sequences in the sample, with 0.45% to 0.55% held by the top ten. Comments on this clonotype: The antigen remains unidentified.

Definition of naive CD8+ T cells rested on a CD45RO-CCR7+CD27+CD95- profile. The chain uses TRBV9 and TRBJ1-2; TCRdb's D call of TRBD1 is untestable without DNA. Source material: naive CXCR3- CD8+ T cells from blood. Stated subset: CD45RO-CCR7+CD27+CD95- naive CD8+ T cells lacking CXCR3 (TNR3-). This receptor was obtained from a human donor in good health. Some clones in this sample may be carry-over from other donors' samples. The CDR3 region is CASSAYRGYGYTF.